These T cell receptor beta chains were read from a single sample in a study of T cells in Graves' hyperthyroidism and ophthalmopathy. TCRdb called the multiplex PCR reads again in MiXCR, with one record for every CDR3 protein. The repertoire holds hundreds of thousands of distinct CDR3 sequences, with roughly 40% as singletons. Sequencing was performed on blood. These receptors came from a young man with Graves' hyperthyroidism. The CDR3 runs from the conserved cysteine through the conserved F or W. A D gene is named only where the DNA matches it firmly. Clone size is shown for a subset of rows, as once, few, many or a class of expanded clone.

J	D	size	V	DNA	CDR3
TRBJ1-1	.	few	TRBV12-3/TRBV12-4	TGTGCCAGCACCTTGACATCAACCATGAACACTGAAGCTTTCTTT	CASTLTSTMNTEAFF
TRBJ2-5	.	few	TRBV11-2	TGTGCCAGCAGCTTAGATCCTCGGACTACCAATCGCGGGACCCAGTACTTC	CASSLDPRTTNRGTQYF
TRBJ2-5	.	few	TRBV5-5	TGTGCCTCAGCACGCCGCACCGAAGAAGAGACCCAGTACTTC	CASARRTEEETQYF
TRBJ1-1	.	many	TRBV5-1	TGCGCCAGCTCGGCAGGGTCGGGCACTGAAGCTTTCTTT	CASSAGSGTEAFF
TRBJ2-5	.	many	TRBV9	TGTGCCAGCAGCGTAGATGGGGGACAAGAGACCCAGTACTTC	CASSVDGGQETQYF
TRBJ2-7	.	many	TRBV29-1	TGCAGCGTTGAAGAGGGTGTAGACGAGCAGTACTTC	CSVEEGVDEQYF
TRBJ1-6	.	many	TRBV20-1	TGCAGTGCTAGAGCCTCTGTCTCACCCCTCCACTTT	CSARASVSPLHF
TRBJ1-6	TRBD1	many	TRBV6-6	TGTGCCAGCAGGGACAGGGGTGTGTCACCCCTCCACTTT	CASRDRGVSPLHF
TRBJ1-2	TRBD1	.	TRBV7-9	TGTGCCAGCAGCCCTAATTTTCGGACAGGGGAGGGCTACACCTTC	CASSPNFRTGEGYTF
TRBJ2-2	.	few	TRBV7-8	TGTGCCAGCAGCTTAGGGGGAACCACTTGGGAGCTGTTTTTT	CASSLGGTTWELFF
TRBJ1-2	TRBD1	.	TRBV19	TGTGCCAGTAGTCCCTGGACAGGGTCGAACTATGGCTACACCTTC	CASSPWTGSNYGYTF
TRBJ2-7	TRBD1	.	TRBV5-1	TGCGCCAACAGCTTTTACACAGGGGGTGCCTACGAGCAGTACTTC	CANSFYTGGAYEQYF
TRBJ2-7	TRBD1	few	TRBV20-1	TGCAGTGCTAGAGGAGAGATAAAGGGGGCACGCTCCTACGAGCAGTACTTC	CSARGEIKGARSYEQYF
TRBJ2-7	.	.	TRBV15	TGTGCCACCAGCAGAGAAGCCGAGGGGCTGAACGAGCAGTACTTC	CATSREAEGLNEQYF
TRBJ1-2	TRBD1	.	TRBV12-3/TRBV12-4	TGTGCCAGCAGTTTATGGAGGCCAGGGGGATCCTATGGCTACACCTTC	CASSLWRPGGSYGYTF
TRBJ2-6	.	.	TRBV14	TGTGCCAGCAGTTACAGCGCAGATGGGGCCAACGTCCTGACTTTC	CASSYSADGANVLTF
TRBJ1-1	.	.	TRBV12-3/TRBV12-4	TGTGCCAGCATAGGACAAGGAGGGTACACTGAAGCTTTCTTT	CASIGQGGYTEAFF
TRBJ1-2	.	many	TRBV29-1	TGCAGCGTTGATCCGGGTATGGGCTATGGCTACACCTTC	CSVDPGMGYGYTF
TRBJ2-5	.	.	TRBV7-2	TGTGCCAGCGGCCCCCTAGAGACGGACCAAGAGACCCAGTACTTC	CASGPLETDQETQYF